Below are 3 T cell receptor beta chains sequenced from a single sample in a study of shared clonotypes between healthy human individuals. It was CD45RO-negative cells, positively selected for CCR7, that made up naive CD8 cells, with terminally differentiated effector memory CD45RA+ cells excluded. The table came from immunoSEQ multiplex PCR; TCRdb's copy has only in-frame clones and leaves some out. The sample lists under 600,000 clones, 98% occurring once. The sequencing input was naive CD8+ T cells sorted from blood. These receptors all stem from a man aged 25 to 40 in good health.

The gene calls are TRBV2 and TRBJ2-7; the D gene is possibly TRBD2 (6 bases). Germline V CDR1 and CDR2: SNHLY, FYNNEI. The CDR3 has 12 amino acids. With 8 bases removed from V and 5 bases from J, the gap between germline ends came to 13 bases. The CDR3 DNA reads as TGTGCCAGCCAGGGCGGGAAGAACGAGCAGTACTTC. This gives the protein CASQGGKNEQYF.

The V call is TRBV5-4, the J call TRBJ1-1; 10 bases match TRBD1. Germline values: CDR1 SGHNT, CDR2 YYREEE (reference sequence). The CDR3 covers 16 residues. V shed 3 bases and J 3 bases; nucleotides not matched to a gene: 8. CDR3 sequence (DNA): TGTGCCAGCAGCTCCAGAGGACAGGGGGGAGACACTGAAGCTTTCTTT. Encoded protein: CASSSRGQGGDTEAFF.

The genes are TRBV6-5 and TRBJ2-7, with 8 nucleotides matching TRBD1. The CDR3 extends over 15 amino acids. J gave up 3 bases and V 6 bases, and 10 bases lay outside the gene matches. The germline gives CDR1 MNHEY, CDR2 SVGAGI. DNA for the CDR3: TGTGCCAGCAGCTGGACCGGGACAGGCCTCTACGAGCAGTACTTC. The encoded protein is CASSWTGTGLYEQYF.